This T cell receptor beta chain was documented in a study of shared clonotypes between healthy human individuals. V was shortened by 6 bases and J by 1 base, with 12 bases between the two germline ends. CDR1 MNHNS and CDR2 SASEGT come from the germline V gene. The CDR3 length is 14 residues. Assay: immunoSEQ multiplex PCR; the TCRdb copy retains only in-frame clones and omits some. Among around 2.1 million clones, 90% to 97% were seen once, and the ten largest hold 0.13%. The gene calls are TRBV6-1 and TRBJ1-2; D perhaps matches TRBD1 (6 bases). Source material: naive CD4+ T cells sorted from blood. Sample subset: CD45RA+ positively selected. This receptor was obtained from a young man in good health. The CDR3 sequence is CASREGGLNYGYTF. The CDR3 nucleotides are TGTGCCAGCAGAGAGGGGGGGCTTAACTATGGCTACACCTTC.